This T cell receptor beta chain was recorded in a study of blood T cell repertoires in COVID-19. Study overall: Researchers got acute and convalescent COVID-19 samples from the United States, Italy and Spain. From T cells, B-cell-depleted T cells, or PBMCs came the material, which was cDNA or gDNA.

Germline trimming cut 1 base from V and 1 base from J; bases unmatched to any gene: 10. Germline V gene sequence: CDR1 MGHRA, CDR2 YSYEKL. This CDR3 has 19 residues. Authors' analysis steps: Reference gene primer amplification gave estimated nucleated cell counts. TCRdb's table, derived via immunoSEQ multiplex PCR, lists solely in-frame clones and lacks some. From that table come the V and J calls and clone size; the DNA was used to work out D and trimming. The data show under 350,000 clones, around 89% seen once. The sequenced material came from peripheral blood. V usage is TRBV4-1 and J usage is TRBJ2-3; TRBD2 aligns across 11 bases. This clonotype was sampled from a man between 35 and 55 years old with acute or convalescent COVID-19. DNA for the CDR3: TGCGCCAGCAGCCAAGGGCTCCTAGCGGGGGGTCTAGGCACAGATACGCAGTATTTT. Its protein product is CASSQGLLAGGLGTDTQYF.